This T cell receptor beta chain is from a study of T cells after yellow fever vaccination. Germline V CDR1 and CDR2: SQVTM, ANQGSEA. V was cut by 4 bases and J by 5 bases, with 14 bases left in between. The CDR3 sequence is 13 residues long. This clonotype has more than one count but fewer than ten. TCRdb ran MiXCR on the 5' RACE reads and lists one entry per CDR3 protein. The table records about 99,000 distinct CDR3 sequences, 4.5% to 6% of them present only once. Sequencing used CD8+ T cells sorted from PBMCs, obtained 10 days after the yellow fever booster vaccination. The chain is built from TRBV29-1 and TRBJ2-5; no clear D gene. The receptor comes from a young man who received the YFV17D yellow fever vaccine. The CDR3 bases are TGCAGCGTTGTCGAGGCGCTGCGGGAGACCCAGTACTTC. Translated: CSVVEALRETQYF.